The 22 T cell receptor beta chains listed next were all sequenced from one sample in a study of OX40 agonist ivuxolimab in advanced cancers. Assay: immunoSEQ multiplex PCR; the TCRdb copy retains only in-frame clones and omits some. The sample holds 50,000 or so clones, nearly 90% seen once. The sample was CD4+ or CD8+ T cells sorted from blood, taken in a trial of the OX40 agonist ivuxolimab. The receptors were gathered from an adult with an advanced solid tumor such as melanoma, head and neck, liver or kidney cancer.

This chain uses TRBV7-9 with TRBJ2-3; a possible D gene is TRBD2 (5 bases). The V and J ends lost 1 base and 0 bases respectively, with 11 bases between them. The CDR3 spans 16 residues. Germline loops: CDR1 SEHNR, CDR2 FQNEAQ (reference sequence). The DNA for the CDR3 is TGTGCCAGCAGCTTAGGGTCCAGCGGTAGCACAGATACGCAGTATTTT. It is translated as CASSLGSSGSTDTQYF.

The chain carries TRBV5-1 and TRBJ2-2; D ambiguous. This CDR3 spans 13 amino acids. Trimming stripped 2 bases from V and 5 bases from J, with 7 bases between. The germline gives CDR1 SGHRS, CDR2 YFSETQ. The CDR3 DNA reads as TGCGCCAGCAGCTTTTACCCGACCGGGGAGCTGTTTTTT. The encoded protein is CASSFYPTGELFF.

The V and J genes are TRBV19 and TRBJ2-7; D is undetermined. CDR1 and CDR2 from the germline V gene are LNHDA and SQIVND (reference sequence). The CDR3 has 14 residues. Trimming shortened V by 2 bases and J by 0 bases, and 8 bases separated the two germline ends. In DNA form, the CDR3 reads TGTGCCAGTAGTATATCTTTTAGCTCCTACGAGCAGTACTTC. This encodes CASSISFSSYEQYF.

The V call is TRBV4-1, the J call TRBJ1-1, with 8 bases fitting TRBD1. CDR1 and CDR2 from the germline V gene are MGHRA and YSYEKL. The CDR3 spans 14 residues. The J segment lost 4 bases and the V segment lost 2 bases, leaving 3 bases of the junction unmatched. CDR3 coding DNA: TGCGCCAGCAGCCAACGGACAGGGCTCACTGAAGCTTTCTTT. Translating it yields CASSQRTGLTEAFF.

In this sample, this clone turned up a few times. The rearrangement links TRBV19 to TRBJ2-6, with D possibly TRBD1 on 6 matching bases. The CDR3 loop spans 16 amino acids. V was clipped by 4 bases and J by 0 bases, with 10 bases between them. Germline-derived CDR1 and CDR2 are LNHDA and SQIVND (reference sequence). The CDR3 region has the DNA TGTGCCAGTAGTACCACAGGGCGCTCTGGGGCCAACGTCCTGACTTTC. Its translation: CASSTTGRSGANVLTF. Together with reference TRBV19 and TRBJ2-6, the CDR3 gives the full variable domain: DGGITQSPKYLFRKEGQNVTLSCEQNLNHDAMYWYRQDPGQGLRLIYYSQIVNDFQKGDIAEGYSVSREKKESFPLTVTSAQKNPTAFYLCASSTTGRSGANVLTFGAGSRLTVL.

The gene calls are TRBV18 and TRBJ2-3; a possible D gene is TRBD2 (5 bases). The CDR3 contains 15 residues. V lost 0 bases and J lost 4, with 11 bases in between. CDR1 is KGHSH and CDR2 is LQKENI in the germline V gene. The DNA of the CDR3 is TGTGCCAGCTCACCACCGGGAGTTCAAGCAGATACGCAGTATTTT. Protein: CASSPPGVQADTQYF.

The chain couples TRBV5-1 to TRBJ2-7; either TRBD1 or TRBD2 may fit D (5 bases each). This CDR3 comprises 13 residues. CDR1 and CDR2 from the germline V gene are SGHRS and YFSETQ. V was cut by 4 bases and J by 6 bases, with 14 bases left in between. The CDR3 DNA sequence: TGCGCCAGCAGCCCGCAGTCGGGGCGCGAGCAGTACTTC. This gives the protein CASSPQSGREQYF.

The gene calls are TRBV5-6 and TRBJ2-3, with D unclear. Trimming shortened V by 6 bases and J by 2 bases, and 13 bases separated the two germline ends. Looked up from germline, CDR1 is SGHDT and CDR2 is YYEEEE. This CDR3 comprises 14 residues. As DNA, the CDR3 is TGTGCCAGCACCGGCGGTCCGGACACAGATACGCAGTATTTT. Translated, it gives CASTGGPDTDTQYF.

This CDR3 reads CASTRDPNYGYTF. DNA of the CDR3: TGTGCCAGTACGCGGGATCCGAACTATGGCTACACCTTC. The rearrangement joins TRBV19 to TRBJ1-2; D not certain. The V gene's germline CDR1 is LNHDA and CDR2 SQIVND (reference sequence). The CDR3 has 13 amino acids. V was clipped by 7 bases and J by 2 bases, with 11 bases between them.

The chain employs TRBV2 and TRBJ2-5; D possibly corresponds to TRBD2 (6 bases). The V gene's germline CDR1 is SNHLY and CDR2 FYNNEI. V lost 2 bases, J lost 4 bases, and 14 bases lay in between. The CDR3 is made up of 15 amino acids. In DNA form, the CDR3 reads TGTGCCAGCAGTGAAAATGGGGGAGCGGGAGAGACCCAGTACTTC. It yields the protein CASSENGGAGETQYF. Full variable domain (missing parts from reference TRBV2 and TRBJ2-5): EPEVTQTPSHQVTQMGQEVILRCVPISNHLYFYWYRQILGQKVEFLVSFYNNEISEKSEIFDDQFSVERPDGSNFTLKIRSTKLEDSAMYFCASSENGGAGETQYFGPGTRLLVL.

The chain carries TRBV19 and TRBJ2-7; TRBD2 might be the D (6 bases). Trimming cost V 11 bases and J 5 bases, with 19 bases left between them. The CDR3 has 13 amino acids. Germline values: CDR1 LNHDA, CDR2 SQIVND (reference sequence). As DNA, the CDR3 is TGTGCCTTTATGGGGACTTTGGTTCACGAGCAGTACTTC. Translated, it gives CAFMGTLVHEQYF.

In this sample, this clone turned up once. This chain joins TRBV28 and TRBJ2-1, with 7 bases lining up with TRBD1. Germline CDR1 is MDHEN and CDR2 is SYDVKM. V was pared by 5 bases and J by 3 bases, with 10 bases of the junction left unmatched. This CDR3 has 16 residues. CDR3 loop: CASSPFDRASYNEQFF. The CDR3 DNA reads TGTGCCAGCAGTCCCTTCGACAGGGCAAGCTACAATGAGCAGTTCTTC.

This chain links TRBV27 with TRBJ1-5, with a tentative D call TRBD1 (6 bases). CDR3 length: 14 amino acids. Germline CDR1 and CDR2: MNHEY and SMNVEV (reference sequence). Trimming cost V 3 bases and J 6 bases, with 12 bases left between them. The CDR3, as DNA: TGTGCCAGCAGTTTTAGTGGGGGCGGTCAGCCCCAGCATTTT. It specifies CASSFSGGGQPQHF.

This clone was counted between two and nine times. The chain uses TRBV4-2 and TRBJ2-7; TRBD1 aligns across 9 bases. There are 15 residues in the CDR3. V shed 4 bases and J 0 bases; nucleotides not matched to a gene: 4. Germline assignment: CDR1 LGHNA and CDR2 YNFKEQ. In DNA, the CDR3 is TGTGCCAGCAGCCGTGGACAGGGGAGCTCCTACGAGCAGTACTTC. Translation gives CASSRGQGSSYEQYF.

This clone has only one observation. This rearrangement joins TRBV19 to TRBJ2-1, with D perhaps TRBD2 (6 bases). The CDR3 spans 14 residues. Germline loops: CDR1 LNHDA, CDR2 SQIVND (reference sequence). V was pared by 4 bases and J by 6 bases, with 13 bases between. The CDR3 DNA sequence: TGTGCCAGTAGTACCGGGACTCTTGGCAATGAGCAGTTCTTC. Protein: CASSTGTLGNEQFF. Full variable domain (outside the CDR3, taken from reference TRBV19 and TRBJ2-1): DGGITQSPKYLFRKEGQNVTLSCEQNLNHDAMYWYRQDPGQGLRLIYYSQIVNDFQKGDIAEGYSVSREKKESFPLTVTSAQKNPTAFYLCASSTGTLGNEQFFGPGTRLTVL.

As for this clone: The final CDR3 position lacks the conserved phenylalanine or tryptophan, pointing to a likely read error. CDR3 bases: TGTGCCAGCAGCCAAGATTGGGGGGGAAACTACGAGCAGTACCTC. It specifies CASSQDWGGNYEQYL. The rearrangement joins TRBV4-2 to TRBJ2-7; 7 bases agree with TRBD2. There are 15 residues in the CDR3. J lost 3 bases, V lost 0 bases, and 5 bases had no gene match. Germline CDR1 LGHNA, CDR2 YNFKEQ.

The J gene is TRBJ2-5, the V gene TRBV5-8, with 8 bases matching TRBD1. The J call may not be correct, given that the DNA end is closer to TRBJ2-7. Germline V gene sequence: CDR1 SGHTS, CDR2 YDEGEE. The length of the CDR3 is 15 residues. The CDR3 sequence is CASSFRQGLTYEQYF. The CDR3 DNA reads as TGTGCCAGCAGCTTCCGACAGGGGCTTACCTACGAGCAGTACTTC.

V is TRBV11-3 and J is TRBJ2-7; TRBD2 is a possible D gene (8 bases). This CDR3 region has 17 residues. V gave up 5 bases and J gave up 1 base, with 21 bases separating them. Germline V gene sequence: CDR1 SGHNT, CDR2 YENEEA. Here the CDR3 reads CASSPRGGGDRSYEQYF. CDR3 sequence (DNA): TGTGCCAGCAGCCCCCGGGGGGGCGGGGACAGATCCTACGAGCAGTACTTC. The variable domain in full, with the rest retrieved from reference TRBV11-3 and TRBJ2-7, is EAGVVQSPRYKIIEKKQPVAFWCNPISGHNTLYWYLQNLGQGPELLIRYENEEAVDDSQLPKDRFSAERLKGVDSTLKIQPAELGDSAVYLCASSPRGGGDRSYEQYFGPGTRLTVT.

J is TRBJ1-1 and V is TRBV6-6, with a weak D call TRBD1 (5 bases). The germline V gene encodes CDR1 MNHNY and CDR2 SVGAGI (reference sequence). Trimming pared 5 bases from V and 4 bases from J, leaving 20 bases between. CDR3 length: 16 amino acids. The CDR3 is CASSLSRGTGVTEAFF. CDR3 coding DNA: TGTGCCAGCAGTCTTTCCCGGGGGACGGGGGTCACTGAAGCTTTCTTT.

The chain carries TRBV5-1 and TRBJ2-7; D is ambiguous. The CDR3 sequence is 13 residues long. Germline assignment: CDR1 SGHRS and CDR2 YFSETQ. V was clipped by 3 bases and J by 3 bases, with 10 bases between them. The CDR3 sequence is CASSSMGIYEQYF. DNA for the CDR3: TGCGCCAGCAGCTCGATGGGGATCTACGAGCAGTACTTC. The full variable domain, in which reference TRBV5-1 and TRBJ2-7 provide the parts outside the CDR3, is KAGVTQTPRYLIKTRGQQVTLSCSPISGHRSVSWYQQTPGQGLQFLFEYFSETQRNKGNFPGRFSGRQFSNSRSEMNVSTLELGDSALYLCASSSMGIYEQYFGPGTRLTVT.

The V gene is TRBV18, the J gene TRBJ2-5; D gene ambiguous. Between the trimmed V and J ends, which lost 4 bases and 2 bases, there was a span of 8 bases. The length of the CDR3 is 13 residues. Germline V gives CDR1 KGHSH, CDR2 LQKENI. The CDR3 loop reads CASSQLEQETQYF. CDR3 nucleotides: TGTGCCAGCTCACAACTCGAGCAAGAGACCCAGTACTTC.

The CDR3 here is CSAPSGQSGYTF. CDR3 DNA sequence: TGCAGCGCACCCTCCGGACAGAGCGGCTACACCTTC. V gene TRBV29-1 combines with J gene TRBJ1-2, with a possible D match to TRBD1 (6 bases). Germline V CDR1 and CDR2: SQVTM, ANQGSEA. This CDR3 spans 12 amino acids. V was shortened by 7 bases and J by 8 bases, with 17 bases between the two germline ends.